The sequence of this T cell receptor (beta chain) was determined in a study of T cells in Graves' hyperthyroidism and ophthalmopathy. Broader study findings: Blood also carried most thyroid clonotypes expanded above 0.001.

This clonotype was seen only a few times. Its matching antigen is unknown. What was amplified from RNA transcripts were TCR beta CDR3 regions. First-round RT-PCR of the TCR CDR3 relied on the HTBI primer set. TCRdb passed the multiplex PCR reads through MiXCR, listing each CDR3 protein once. The sample yields some 800,000 distinct CDR3 sequences, over 35% seen once. Germline V gives CDR1 DFQATT, CDR2 SNEGSKA (reference sequence). The V end lost 8 bases, the J end lost 0 bases, and 14 bases lay between the germline ends. The CDR3 covers 13 residues. An approximately 9.4 ml volume of fresh peripheral blood provided the PBMCs.

The specimen sequenced was blood. This chain uses TRBV20-1 with TRBJ2-7; D is undetermined. This sequence originates from a man aged 18 to 30 with Graves' hyperthyroidism. CDR3 loop: CSTVDLSSYEQYF. The CDR3, as DNA: TGCAGTACGGTAGATTTGAGCTCCTACGAGCAGTACTTC.